This T cell receptor (beta chain) was recorded in a study of cytomegalovirus exposure and HLA in healthy donors (dated by TCRdb to about 2017). Study-level background: In an earlier analysis of 550 to 750 of the donors, around 290 Gb of sequence data and 95 million to 130 million unique TCR beta sequences from roughly 200 million T cells were reported. Roughly 300 gigabases of sequencing data and approximately 91 million unique TCR sequences made up an early release that covered 640 HLA-typed donors. Typing coverage varied by locus: about 620-630 donors for A, B, C, DRB1 and DQB1; under 550 for DQA1; more than 600 for DPA1; around 450 for DPB1. The study aimed to test whether cataloging public T cell receptors could reveal signatures of past pathogen exposure. Roughly 5 DR-DQ haplotypes were treated as single units for association and clustering because of strong linkage in the cohort. Donor age, sex, ethnicity and CMV serostatus were compiled together with the repertoire data. A later genetic analysis used genome-wide SNP genotypes for 398 of the 666 donors, treating that subset as a discovery cohort. To decide whether each TCR beta V gene segment behaved as functional or pseudogenic, an earlier analysis of some 540 of the donors relied on high-throughput TCR beta sequencing. Of the 300 to 450 genotyped donors, roughly 76% were placed in the genetic ancestry cluster associated with self-reported Caucasian donors. Among 350 to 400 genotyped donors of the cohort, an average of 235,054 unique TCR beta nucleotide sequences were sequenced per donor, approximately 20% of them non-productive. All discovery cohort repertoires had been generated using a single sequencing platform. High-throughput TCR immunosequencing, statistical association of individual TCRs with disease status, and machine learning were combined to predict cytomegalovirus infection status. A later analysis re-analyzed previously published TCR beta repertoires from roughly 630 donors and added high-resolution HLA genotyping to study TCR occurrence patterns. In the later analysis, no new phenotypic data were used to find candidate immune exposures; instead, reliance was placed on TCR beta sequences and their occurrence across donors. The study used immunosequencing to profile the T cell repertoires of approximately 690 subjects and linked those repertoires to cytomegalovirus serostatus. Both class I and class II loci were covered by HLA typing, at four-digit resolution. In addition to the first cohort of hundreds of subjects, a separate validation cohort of 130 or so different subjects was used.

Libraries were prepared through the immunoSEQ multiplex PCR assay. A mixture of 60 forward primers for TCR Vbeta segments and 13 reverse primers for TCR Jbeta segments was used in the multiplex PCR. The CDR3 region of rearranged TCR beta genes was amplified from genomic DNA with a multiplex PCR assay. The amplified TCR beta libraries were sequenced on the Illumina HiSeq System as 87-base-pair reads. The study's own analysis went as follows. A later analysis tallied approximately 87 million unique TCR beta chains across the 550 to 850 repertoires, and some 10 million of those chains were shared by two or more donors. Raw reads were error-corrected and collapsed into unique sequences by a nearest-neighbor algorithm in which closely related sequences were merged to remove PCR and sequencing errors. V, D and J gene segments were assigned by aligning CDR3 sequences to IMGT reference sequences. For a sequence to be retained, a match of at least six nucleotides was required to both a V gene segment and a J gene segment. A rearrangement counted as productive if the CDR3 had no stop codons and remained in frame with V and J, and every other rearrangement counted as non-productive. Following IMGT convention, CDR3 was defined as the stretch from the second conserved V-encoded cysteine up to the conserved J-encoded phenylalanine. The earlier analysis of 500 to 650 of the donors excluded any sequence lacking an unambiguous match to a single V gene segment. An earlier analysis of fewer than 650 of the donors classified V segments as functional when productive rearrangements were above 56.7% and as segregating when the standard deviation between donors was above 5%. A statistical classification framework was built to diagnose cytomegalovirus status from the catalog of TCR beta chain sequences. In a later analysis, V and J genes were assigned by comparing TCR nucleotide sequences against IMGT/GENE-DB human TR gene sequences. The TCRdist pipeline was used in a later analysis to assign CDR3 sequences and most-parsimonious VDJ recombination scenarios. In a later analysis, each TCR beta chain was defined by its CDR3 amino acid sequence together with its V-gene family, and reads without a unique V-gene family were excluded. A later analysis removed over 500 highly shared, low-generation-probability nucleotide sequences to deal with suspected cross-contamination and a sequencing artifact. A later analysis calculated a clonal expansion index for each public chain from normalized within-repertoire ranks of inferred template counts. In a later analysis, generation probabilities were computed using a VDJ recombination model fitted to out-of-frame rearrangements, and the results were checked against IGoR. A later analysis scored TCR-TCR, TCR-HLA and TCR-CMV co-occurrence with hypergeometric tests, applying a repertoire-size bias correction to TCR pairs. A later analysis estimated false discovery rates by permuting HLA or CMV assignments 20 times. In a later analysis, co-occurring TCRs were grouped with DBSCAN, and TCRdist sequence similarity was added when clustering was performed within HLA-allele-positive subsets. Repertoires with fewer than 30,000 or more than 120,000 public chains were left out of co-occurrence clustering, as were a handful of repertoires with anomalous nucleotide sharing. TCRdb mirrors the immuneACCESS table, restricted to in-frame sequences. Some clones are absent from its copies; in checked studies, under half trace to an unresolved V gene, and the reason for the others is unknown. That table supplies the V and J calls and clone size; D and trimming were determined from the DNA. The sample table lists 150,000 to 200,000 clones, around 68% of them with a count of one. About 1.6% of the sample belongs to the ten largest clones.

A note on this clone: No antigen is known for it. Per-nucleotide qualities are absent, and no much larger clonotype sits a single base away.

The paper as a whole reports these results and caveats: The authors suggested that the approach could potentially be generalized to other disease states and immunological phenotypes. HLA typing was unavailable for some donors at each locus, so association tests used only the typed subset. The sequencing pipeline was judged likely to have produced a cluster of highly shared sequence variants as a technical artifact. Correlated functional status among segregating V segments might reflect linkage disequilibrium, but an unknown experimental factor could not be ruled out. Assigning TCR associations to individual alleles was difficult when HLA alleles, especially DR and DQ, strongly co-occurred. In an earlier analysis of about 550 of the donors, most TCR beta V segments were observed in productive rearrangements about 87% or about 30% of the time, broadly matching IMGT annotations. The presence/absence analyses assumed that sequencing depth was roughly uniform across donors, and that assumption may not be true. This cohort had only TCR beta chains sequenced, and the lack of alpha or paired-chain data limited which features could be detected. In a later analysis, TCR association rates were found to vary across HLA loci, with the most associated TCRs seen for DRB1 alleles and the fewest for HLA-C alleles. An association between a missense DCLRE1C variant and V-gene and J-gene trimming of TCR beta chains was found in a later genetic analysis and replicated in an independent cohort. The classifier was reported to diagnose cytomegalovirus status with high specificity and sensitivity in both the original cohort and the validation cohort. In a later analysis, over 15,000 TCR beta sequences were associated with specific HLA alleles at a false discovery rate of 0.05. Most TCR sequences were seen in very few donors, while some public TCRs were found in many individuals. Compared with the roughly 700-donor mean, donors in an Asian-associated ancestry cluster had fewer N-insertions in productive TCRs, according to a later genetic analysis. According to a later analysis, most CMV-associated TCR beta chains appeared to be HLA-restricted, and the HLA associations seemed to be driven largely by CMV exposure. The study gave a list of 150 to 200 TCR beta chains associated with cytomegalovirus. Roughly 17 rarely observed V segments, including chromosome 9 orphons, were excluded from the earlier analysis of some 590 of the donors because counts were too low. A further reported finding was that TCR beta sequences accurately predicted the HLA-A and HLA-B alleles for most subjects in the first cohort. For the cohort, immune exposure information was limited to CMV serostatus. Compared with equally common non-associated chains, HLA-associated TCR beta chains in a later analysis were more clonally expanded and had lower generation probabilities. In vitro tests confirmed that a few of the cytomegalovirus-associated TCR beta chains recognize cytomegalovirus antigens. The 87-base-pair reads could not distinguish some IMGT-functional V segments, including TRBV6-2 and TRBV6-3, so those segments were excluded. In a later analysis, several top co-occurrence clusters were reported to appear linked to parvovirus B19, influenza, CMV and Epstein-Barr virus.

The cohort comprised fewer than 750 healthy bone marrow donors. Cohort members were all nominally healthy when sampled, although unrecorded immune exposures were likely present. The donor was CMV seronegative and was included in the group of 352 seronegative cohort members. Each donor provided a peripheral blood sample, and peripheral blood mononuclear cells were used for TCR beta sequencing. Genomic DNA was extracted from the blood cell samples with the Qiagen DNeasy Blood Extraction Kit. The germline V gene (reference sequence) gives CDR1 as LNHNV and CDR2 as YYDKDF. Cut back by 0 bases and 0 bases, the V and J ends lie 11 bases apart. Inclusive of the bounding cysteine and phenylalanine, the CDR3 is 16 residues long. Here the CDR3 DNA is all that survives: 48 bases in frame from base 1.

Here the chain combines TRBV15 and TRBJ1-1; no D gene is confidently identified. Specimen: PBMCs. This receptor was identified in a girl aged 10-17 years in good health and CMV-seronegative. The sequenced DNA is TGTGCCACCAGCAGAGAGCGGGCAGGACTGAACACTGAAGCTTTCTTT. It is translated as CATSRERAGLNTEAFF.